This T cell receptor (beta chain) was documented in a study of T cells in Graves' hyperthyroidism and ophthalmopathy. Broader study findings: Ophthalmopathy, which appeared later, was predicted by the model a median 6.5 months before onset. The blood repertoire included most of the expanded thyroid clonotypes above 0.001.

Trimming stripped 0 bases from V and 9 bases from J, with 14 bases between. This CDR3 spans 14 amino acids. Germline values: CDR1 MNHEY, CDR2 SVGAGI. This clonotype was observed at least ten times. Its antigen is not identified. The CDR3 regions of TCR beta were amplified from RNA transcripts. The HTBI primer set drove a first-round RT-PCR of the TCR CDR3. TCRdb processed the multiplex PCR reads anew with MiXCR; each CDR3 protein has one entry. The sample lists about 340,000 distinct CDR3 sequences, roughly 18% occurring once. With a duration under 2 months, the hyperthyroidism was newly diagnosed in patients aged 18 to 65. The study excluded patients with uncontrolled infection, other autoimmune disease, pregnancy or lactation.

This receptor was taken from a woman in her fifties or sixties with Graves' hyperthyroidism. Sequenced input: blood. The chain has TRBV6-5 and TRBJ1-1; D may be TRBD1 (5 bases). CDR3 sequence: CASSYSTQDTKAFF. The CDR3 region has the DNA TGTGCCAGCAGTTACTCGACCCAGGACACCAAAGCTTTCTTT.